This T cell receptor (beta chain) derives from a study of response to subunit inactivated influenza vaccine. Trimming removed 1 base at V and 9 bases at J, with 13 bases between. CDR3 length equals 14 residues. The germline V gene encodes CDR1 SGHTA and CDR2 FQGNSA. MiXCR, run by TCRdb on the RT-PCR reads, gives a single entry per CDR3 protein. The data contain roughly 460,000 distinct CDR3 sequences, 10% to 11% of them singletons. The TCR was taken from a man in his fifties or sixties who received an inactivated influenza vaccine. The rearrangement joins TRBV7-2 to TRBJ2-1; D perhaps matches TRBD1 (6 bases). The sequencing here drew on PBMCs from blood, taken about 40 days after vaccination. The CDR3 is CASSLVTLGGEQFF. The CDR3 DNA follows: TGTGCCAGCAGCTTAGTCACGCTAGGGGGTGAGCAGTTCTTC.